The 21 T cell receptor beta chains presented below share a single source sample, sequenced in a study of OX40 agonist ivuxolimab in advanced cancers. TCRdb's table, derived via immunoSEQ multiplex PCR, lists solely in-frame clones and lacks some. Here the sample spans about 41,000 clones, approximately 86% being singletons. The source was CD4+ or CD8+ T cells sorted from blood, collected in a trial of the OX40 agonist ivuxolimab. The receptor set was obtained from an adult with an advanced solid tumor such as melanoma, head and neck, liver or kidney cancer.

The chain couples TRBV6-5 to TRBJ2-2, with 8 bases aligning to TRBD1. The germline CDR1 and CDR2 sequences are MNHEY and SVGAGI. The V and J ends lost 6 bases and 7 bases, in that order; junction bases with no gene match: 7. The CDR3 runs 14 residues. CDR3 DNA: TGTGCCAGCAGACTGGACAGGGTCGGCGGGGAGCTGTTTTTT. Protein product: CASRLDRVGGELFF.

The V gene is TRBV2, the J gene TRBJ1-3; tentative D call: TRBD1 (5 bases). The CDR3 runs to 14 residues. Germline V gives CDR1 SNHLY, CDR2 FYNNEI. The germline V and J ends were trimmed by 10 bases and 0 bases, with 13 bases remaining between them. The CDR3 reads CATRGSTSGNTIYF. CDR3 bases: TGTGCCACCCGGGGCAGCACCTCTGGAAACACCATATATTTT.

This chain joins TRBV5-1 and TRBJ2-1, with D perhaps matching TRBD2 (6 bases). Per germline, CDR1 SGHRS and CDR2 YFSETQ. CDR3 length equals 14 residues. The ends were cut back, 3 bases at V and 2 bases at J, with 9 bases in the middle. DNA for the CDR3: TGCGCCAGCAGCTCCGGGGAGGCCTACAATGAGCAGTTCTTC. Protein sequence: CASSSGEAYNEQFF.

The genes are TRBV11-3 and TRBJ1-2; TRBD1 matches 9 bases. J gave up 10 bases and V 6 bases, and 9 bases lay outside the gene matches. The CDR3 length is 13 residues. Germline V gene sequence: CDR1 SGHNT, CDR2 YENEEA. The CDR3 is CASRRGQGGDYTF. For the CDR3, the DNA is TGTGCCAGCAGGAGGGGACAGGGCGGTGACTACACCTTC.

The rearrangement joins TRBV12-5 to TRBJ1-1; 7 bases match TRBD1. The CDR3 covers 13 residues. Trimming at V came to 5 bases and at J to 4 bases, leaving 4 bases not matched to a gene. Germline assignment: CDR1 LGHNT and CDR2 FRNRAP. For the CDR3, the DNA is TGTGCTAGTGGTCTGAGACAGGGCACTGAAGCTTTCTTT. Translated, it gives CASGLRQGTEAFF.

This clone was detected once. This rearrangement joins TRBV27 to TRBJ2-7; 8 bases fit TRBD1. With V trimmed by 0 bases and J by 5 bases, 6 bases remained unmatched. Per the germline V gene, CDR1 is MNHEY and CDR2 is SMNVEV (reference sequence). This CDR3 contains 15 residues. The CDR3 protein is CASSLSFRQGNEQYF. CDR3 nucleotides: TGTGCCAGCAGTTTATCGTTTCGACAGGGGAACGAGCAGTACTTC.

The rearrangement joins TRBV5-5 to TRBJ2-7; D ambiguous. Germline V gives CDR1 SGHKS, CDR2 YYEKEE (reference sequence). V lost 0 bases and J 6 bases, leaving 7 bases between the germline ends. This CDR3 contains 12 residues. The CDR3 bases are TGTGCCAGCAGCTTGGGTCAGCCCGAGCAGTACTTC. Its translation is CASSLGQPEQYF. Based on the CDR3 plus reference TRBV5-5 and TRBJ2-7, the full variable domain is DAGVTQSPTHLIKTRGQQVTLRCSPISGHKSVSWYQQVLGQGPQFIFQYYEKEERGRGNFPDRFSARQFPNYSSELNVNALLLGDSALYLCASSLGQPEQYFGPGTRLTVT.

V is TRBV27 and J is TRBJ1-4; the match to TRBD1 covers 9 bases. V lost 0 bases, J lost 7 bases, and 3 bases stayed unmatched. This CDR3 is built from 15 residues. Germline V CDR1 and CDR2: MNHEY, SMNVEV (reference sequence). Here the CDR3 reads CASSLSGQGAEKLFF. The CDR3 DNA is TGTGCCAGCAGTTTATCGGGACAGGGCGCTGAAAAACTGTTTTTT.

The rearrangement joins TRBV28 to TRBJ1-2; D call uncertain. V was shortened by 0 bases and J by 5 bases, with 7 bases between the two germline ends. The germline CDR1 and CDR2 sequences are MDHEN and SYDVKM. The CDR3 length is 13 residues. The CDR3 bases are TGTGCCAGCAGTTTATGGGAGGGTTATGGCTACACCTTC. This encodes CASSLWEGYGYTF.

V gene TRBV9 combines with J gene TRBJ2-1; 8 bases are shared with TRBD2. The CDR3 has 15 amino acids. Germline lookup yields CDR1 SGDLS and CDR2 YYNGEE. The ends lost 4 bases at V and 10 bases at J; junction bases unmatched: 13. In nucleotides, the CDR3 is TGTGCCAGCAGCCCCGGGGGGGGACCCGTCTCGGAGCAGTTCTTC. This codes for CASSPGGGPVSEQFF.

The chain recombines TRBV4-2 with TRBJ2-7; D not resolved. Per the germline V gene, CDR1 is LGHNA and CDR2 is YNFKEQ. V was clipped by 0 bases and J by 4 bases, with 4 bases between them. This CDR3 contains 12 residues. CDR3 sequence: CASSQEGYEQYF. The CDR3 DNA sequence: TGTGCCAGCAGCCAAGAGGGATACGAGCAGTACTTC.

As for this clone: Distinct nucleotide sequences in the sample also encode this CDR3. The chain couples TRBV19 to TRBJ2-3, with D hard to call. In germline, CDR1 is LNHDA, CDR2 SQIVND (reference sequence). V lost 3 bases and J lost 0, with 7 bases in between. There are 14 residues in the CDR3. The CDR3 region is CASSIRRSTDTQYF. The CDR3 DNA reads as TGTGCCAGTAGTATCCGGCGGAGCACAGATACGCAGTATTTT.

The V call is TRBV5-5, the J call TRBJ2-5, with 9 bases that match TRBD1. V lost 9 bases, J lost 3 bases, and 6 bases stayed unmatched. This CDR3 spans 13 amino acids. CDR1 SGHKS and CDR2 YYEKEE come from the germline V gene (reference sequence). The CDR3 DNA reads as TGTGCCACTAGACAGGGGGTGGAAGAGACCCAGTACTTC. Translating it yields CATRQGVEETQYF.

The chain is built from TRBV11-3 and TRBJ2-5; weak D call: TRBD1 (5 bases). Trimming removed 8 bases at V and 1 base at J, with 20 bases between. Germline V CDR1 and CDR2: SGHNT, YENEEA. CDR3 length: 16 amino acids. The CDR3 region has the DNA TGTGCCAGCCCCCTTCCGAGACAGCCTTCCCAAGAGACCCAGTACTTC. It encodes CASPLPRQPSQETQYF.

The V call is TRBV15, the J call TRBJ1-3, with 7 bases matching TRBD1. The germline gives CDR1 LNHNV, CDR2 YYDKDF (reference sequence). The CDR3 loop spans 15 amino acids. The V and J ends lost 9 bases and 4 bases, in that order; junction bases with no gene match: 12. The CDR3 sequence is CATQGGGGPGNTIYF. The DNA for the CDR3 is TGTGCCACTCAGGGGGGAGGAGGGCCCGGAAACACCATATATTTT.

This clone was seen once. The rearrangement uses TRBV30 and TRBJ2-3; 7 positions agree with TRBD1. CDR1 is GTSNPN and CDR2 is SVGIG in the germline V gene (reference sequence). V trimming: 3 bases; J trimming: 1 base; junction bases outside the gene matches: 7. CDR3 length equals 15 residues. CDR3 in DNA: TGTGCCTGGAGATGGGACAGCCCTCGCACAGATACGCAGTATTTT. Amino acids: CAWRWDSPRTDTQYF.

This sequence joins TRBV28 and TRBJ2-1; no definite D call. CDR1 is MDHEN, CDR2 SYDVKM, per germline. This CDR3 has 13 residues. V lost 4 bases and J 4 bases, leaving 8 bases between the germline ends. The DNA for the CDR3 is TGTGCCAGCAGTTCCCACGAATACAATGAGCAGTTCTTC. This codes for CASSSHEYNEQFF.

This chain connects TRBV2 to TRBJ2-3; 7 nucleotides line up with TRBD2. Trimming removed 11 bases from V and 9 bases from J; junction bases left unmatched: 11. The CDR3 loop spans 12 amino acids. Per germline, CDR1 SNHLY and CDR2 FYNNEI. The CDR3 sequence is CAGGYRRGTQYF. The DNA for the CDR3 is TGTGCCGGGGGGTACCGGCGGGGGACGCAGTATTTT.

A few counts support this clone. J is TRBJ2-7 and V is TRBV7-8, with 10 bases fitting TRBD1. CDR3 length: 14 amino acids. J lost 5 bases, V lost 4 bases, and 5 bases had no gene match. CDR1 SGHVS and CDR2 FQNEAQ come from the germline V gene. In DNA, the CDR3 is TGTGCCAGCAGCTCCGACAGGGGGCCGGACGAGCAGTACTTC. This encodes CASSSDRGPDEQYF.

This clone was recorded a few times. For the CDR3, the DNA is TGTGCCAGCAGCTCCCCCCGAGGGGGAGGAAAAGAGACCCAGTACTTC. As protein: CASSSPRGGGKETQYF. The rearrangement links TRBV7-8 to TRBJ2-5, with D perhaps matching TRBD1 or TRBD2 (6 bases each). CDR1 and CDR2 (germline): SGHVS, FQNEAQ. V lost 4 bases to trimming and J lost 3 bases, with 18 bases between them. CDR3 length: 16 residues.

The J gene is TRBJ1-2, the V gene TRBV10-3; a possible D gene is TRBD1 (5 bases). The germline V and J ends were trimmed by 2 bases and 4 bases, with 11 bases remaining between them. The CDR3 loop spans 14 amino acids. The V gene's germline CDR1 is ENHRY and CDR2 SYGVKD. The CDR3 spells CAISEPAGTYGYTF. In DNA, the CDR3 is TGTGCCATCAGTGAGCCCGCGGGGACCTATGGCTACACCTTC.